This record looks at one T cell receptor (beta chain) sequence and its context. The data are from a study of blood T cells in healthy people across ages. Alongside a J-beta primer mix, a sample-barcoded 5' primer served in a second PCR lasting 7 to 11 cycles. MiXCR, applied by TCRdb to the 5' RACE reads, yields one record per CDR3 protein. In the table there are over 500,000 distinct CDR3 sequences, 27% of which are singletons. Aged about 6 to 95, donors were systemically healthy Caucasians from Russia. Trimming shortened V by 5 bases and J by 13 bases, and 20 bases separated the two germline ends. Germline V gene sequence: CDR1 SQVTM, CDR2 ANQGSEA. There are 12 residues in the CDR3. These sequences were also reported in another study, on T cells of mothers and their children.

The sample was blood. The chain carries TRBV29-1 and TRBJ2-5; D is tentatively TRBD1 or TRBD2 (7 bases each). The receptor comes from a boy aged 2 to 10 in good health. The CDR3 here is CSVRQGDYERYF. CDR3 in DNA: TGCAGCGTTCGGCAGGGGGACTACGAGCGGTACTTC.